This TCR beta chain was identified during a study of lymphopenia after photon versus proton radiotherapy. Study outcomes and limitations: Proton therapy kept repertoires fairly stable, unlike photons, which gained effector/memory cells. Post-nadir diversity loss with photons came from oligoclonal expansion, particularly CD8+ Temra cells. Authors raise, but do not show, better survival with proton therapy.

Germline loops: CDR1 SEHNR, CDR2 FQNEAQ (reference sequence). This CDR3 has 14 amino acids. V lost 1 base and J 4 bases, leaving 9 bases between the germline ends. Remarks on this clone: The antigen is undetermined.

Clones were read by immunoSEQ multiplex PCR, and TCRdb kept only the in-frame ones, dropping some. The sample lists approximately 16,000 clones, approximately 80% occurring once. This sequence joins TRBV7-9 and TRBJ2-3; D call uncertain. This clonotype originated in a man aged 70-80 years with pancreatic cancer. This specimen consisted of peripheral blood, obtained from a patient treated with proton-based radiotherapy. DNA for the CDR3: TGTGCCAGCAGCTTAGGGTCGATCGCAGATACGCAGTATTTT. It translates to CASSLGSIADTQYF.